Here is one T cell receptor (beta chain) with its context. Its antigen is still unknown. PCR used 60 Vbeta primers and 13 Jbeta primers. Here immunoSEQ multiplex PCR was the method, and the copy in TCRdb shows in-frame clones only, minus some. The table lists some 170,000 clones, around 75% of them singletons. This entry belongs to a study of cytomegalovirus exposure and HLA in healthy donors. Germline values: CDR1 SNHLY, CDR2 FYNNEI. The CDR3 totals 12 residues. Trimming cost V 5 bases and J 8 bases, with 12 bases left between them. Overall study findings and caveats: A later analysis found that most CMV-associated TCR beta chains appeared HLA-restricted. Reportedly, fewer N-insertions than the approximately 680-donor mean appeared in an Asian-associated ancestry cluster in a later analysis. A likely sequencing artifact accounted for one observed cluster of highly shared sequence variants.

Sequenced: PBMCs. This chain connects TRBV2 to TRBJ1-2, with D possibly TRBD1 on 5 matching bases. The sequence came from a female donor in good health and CMV-seronegative. The CDR3 sequence is CASSPYQGGYTF. The CDR3 nucleotides are TGTGCCAGCAGTCCTTACCAGGGAGGCTACACCTTC.